This entry is about one T cell receptor beta chain. Profiled with immunoSEQ multiplex PCR; TCRdb holds only in-frame clones, not every one. Among about 120,000 clones listed, around 80% were seen once. The CDR3 is made up of 16 amino acids. Germline-derived CDR1 and CDR2 are KGHSH and LQKENI. The J segment lost 0 bases and the V segment lost 3 bases, leaving 3 bases of the junction unmatched. This sample was included in a study of blood T cell repertoires in COVID-19. On the study more broadly: Researchers got acute and convalescent COVID-19 samples from the United States, Italy and Spain. PBMCs, B-cell-depleted T cells, or T cells provided the cDNA or gDNA that made up the material.

This chain connects TRBV18 to TRBJ2-1; 9 bases match TRBD1. The sequenced sample consisted of peripheral blood. The clonotype comes from a woman of 80 years or more with acute or convalescent COVID-19. The CDR3 sequence: CASSPRQGGSYNEQFF. The CDR3 bases are TGTGCCAGCTCACCTAGACAGGGGGGCTCCTACAATGAGCAGTTCTTC.